The T cell receptor beta chain under discussion was sequenced for a study of PD-L1 blockade in urothelial cancer. Study-level information: About 90% of the roughly 29 patients were males with bladder-origin urothelial cancer. Blood was analyzed 3 weeks (second dose) and 6 weeks after treatment start. Blood yielded a median of 141,255 T cells per sample.

Germline V gene sequence: CDR1 MNHNS, CDR2 SASEGT. There are 15 residues in the CDR3. V shed 8 bases, J shed 4 bases, and the junction held 7 bases outside the gene matches. Stated time point: peripheral blood 6 weeks after treatment start. Each PCR received spiked synthetic TCR analog templates. The data were produced by immunoSEQ multiplex PCR, yet TCRdb's version contains in-frame clones alone and is incomplete. The repertoire includes 90,000 to 130,000 clones, approximately 89% of them detected once, and about 4% sits in the top ten. V and J are TRBV6-1 and TRBJ2-6; 8 bases match TRBD1. This receptor was obtained from a man aged 60 to 69 with urothelial cancer. The input for sequencing was PBMCs, taken around atezolizumab (anti-PD-L1) treatment. The chain's CDR3 is CASGLTGEGANVLTF. The CDR3 nucleotides read TGTGCCAGCGGACTGACAGGGGAAGGGGCCAACGTCCTGACTTTC.